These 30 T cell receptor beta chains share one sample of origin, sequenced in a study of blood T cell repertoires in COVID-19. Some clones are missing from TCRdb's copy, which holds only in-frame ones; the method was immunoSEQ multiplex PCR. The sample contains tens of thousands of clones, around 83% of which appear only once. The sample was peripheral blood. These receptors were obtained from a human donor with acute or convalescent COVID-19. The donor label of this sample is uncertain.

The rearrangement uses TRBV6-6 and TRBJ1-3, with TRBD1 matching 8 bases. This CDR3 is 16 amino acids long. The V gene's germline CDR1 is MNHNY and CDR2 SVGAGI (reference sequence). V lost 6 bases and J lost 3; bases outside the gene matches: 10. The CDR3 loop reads CASSSRTGYGGNTIYF. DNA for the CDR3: TGTGCCAGCAGCTCCCGGACAGGGTACGGTGGAAACACCATATATTTT.

Here the CDR3 DNA reads TGTGCCAGCAGCCTCCACTCTGAGCAGTTCTTC. Translating gives CASSLHSEQFF. This chain uses TRBV7-6 with TRBJ2-1, with unresolved D. The CDR3 loop spans 11 amino acids. Between the trimmed V and J ends, which lost 5 bases and 9 bases, there was a span of 8 bases. The germline V gene encodes CDR1 SGHVS and CDR2 FNYEAQ.

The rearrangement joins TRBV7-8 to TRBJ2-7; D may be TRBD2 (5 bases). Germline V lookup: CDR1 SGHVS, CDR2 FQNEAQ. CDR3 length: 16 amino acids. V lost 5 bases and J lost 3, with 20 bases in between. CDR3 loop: CASSERVHLAYYEQYF. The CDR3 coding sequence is TGTGCCAGCAGCGAGAGGGTTCACTTAGCCTACTACGAGCAGTACTTC.

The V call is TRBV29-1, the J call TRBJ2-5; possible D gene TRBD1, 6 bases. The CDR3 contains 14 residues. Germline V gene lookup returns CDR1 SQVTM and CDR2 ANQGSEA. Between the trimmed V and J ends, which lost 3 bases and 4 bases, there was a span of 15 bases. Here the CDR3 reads CSVDWTVLPETQYF. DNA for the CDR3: TGCAGCGTTGACTGGACAGTATTACCAGAGACCCAGTACTTC. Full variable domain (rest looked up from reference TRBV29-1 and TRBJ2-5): SAVISQKPSRDICQRGTSLTIQCQVDSQVTMMFWYRQQPGQSLTLIATANQGSEATYESGFVIDKFPISRPNLTFSTLTVSNMSPEDSSIYLCSVDWTVLPETQYFGPGTRLLVL.

The CDR3, as DNA: TGTGCCAGCGGAACTACAGGGGGGTCTGGAAACACCATATATTTT. As protein: CASGTTGGSGNTIYF. V and J are TRBV28 and TRBJ1-3; the match to TRBD1 covers 8 bases. The CDR3 runs 15 residues. The V segment lost 8 bases and the J segment 1 base; nucleotides outside the gene matches: 7. The germline CDR1 and CDR2 sequences are MDHEN and SYDVKM.

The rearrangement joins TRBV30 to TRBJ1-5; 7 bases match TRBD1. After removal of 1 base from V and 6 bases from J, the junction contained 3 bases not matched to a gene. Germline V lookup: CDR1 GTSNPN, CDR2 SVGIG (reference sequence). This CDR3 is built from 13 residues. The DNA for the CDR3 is TGTGCCTGGAGTGCGACAGGGAGTCAGCCCCAGCATTTT. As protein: CAWSATGSQPQHF.

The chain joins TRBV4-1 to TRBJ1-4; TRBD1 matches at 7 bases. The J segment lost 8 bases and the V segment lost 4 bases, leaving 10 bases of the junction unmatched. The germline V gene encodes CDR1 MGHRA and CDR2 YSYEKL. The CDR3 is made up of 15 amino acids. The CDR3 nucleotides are TGCGCCAGCAGCCGACTGGGACAGCCGGGCGAAAAACTGTTTTTT. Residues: CASSRLGQPGEKLFF.

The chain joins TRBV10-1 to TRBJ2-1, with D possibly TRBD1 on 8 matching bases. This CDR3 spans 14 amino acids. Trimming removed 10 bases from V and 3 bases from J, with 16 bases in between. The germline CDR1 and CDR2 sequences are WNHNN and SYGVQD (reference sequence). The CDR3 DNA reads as TGCGCCACCCTACAGGGGGGGGACTACAATGAGCAGTTCTTC. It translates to CATLQGGDYNEQFF.

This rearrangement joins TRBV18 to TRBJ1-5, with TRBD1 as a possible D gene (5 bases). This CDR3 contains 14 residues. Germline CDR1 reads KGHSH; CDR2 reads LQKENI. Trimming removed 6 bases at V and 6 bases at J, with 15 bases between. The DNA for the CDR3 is TGTGCCAGCTCGGACAAGGACGGTGGTCAGCCCCAGCATTTT. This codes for CASSDKDGGQPQHF.

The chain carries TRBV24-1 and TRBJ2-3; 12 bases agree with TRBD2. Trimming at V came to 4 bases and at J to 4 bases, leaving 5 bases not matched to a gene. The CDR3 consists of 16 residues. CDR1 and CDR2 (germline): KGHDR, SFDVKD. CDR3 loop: CATSDPGLAGSDTQYF. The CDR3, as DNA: TGTGCCACCAGTGACCCGGGACTAGCGGGCTCAGATACGCAGTATTTT.

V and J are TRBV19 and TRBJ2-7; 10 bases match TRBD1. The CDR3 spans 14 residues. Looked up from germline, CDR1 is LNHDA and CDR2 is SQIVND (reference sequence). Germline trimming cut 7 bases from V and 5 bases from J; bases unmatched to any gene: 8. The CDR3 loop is CASTEGQGRHEQYF. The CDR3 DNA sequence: TGTGCCAGTACGGAGGGACAGGGGAGACACGAGCAGTACTTC.

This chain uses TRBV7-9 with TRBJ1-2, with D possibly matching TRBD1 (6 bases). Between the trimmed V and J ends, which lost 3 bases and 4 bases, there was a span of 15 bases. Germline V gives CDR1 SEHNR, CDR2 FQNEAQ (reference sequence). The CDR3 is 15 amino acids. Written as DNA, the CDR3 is TGTGCCAGCAGCTTGGGCAGGGGAATCGTCTATGGCTACACCTTC. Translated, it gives CASSLGRGIVYGYTF.

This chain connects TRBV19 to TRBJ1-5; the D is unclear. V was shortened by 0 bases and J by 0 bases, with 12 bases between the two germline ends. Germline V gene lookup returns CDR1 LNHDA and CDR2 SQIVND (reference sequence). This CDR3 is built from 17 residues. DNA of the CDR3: TGTGCCAGTAGTATAGATCCTGGGGAGTATAGCAATCAGCCCCAGCATTTT. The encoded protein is CASSIDPGEYSNQPQHF. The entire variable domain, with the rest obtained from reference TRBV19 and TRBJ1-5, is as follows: DGGITQSPKYLFRKEGQNVTLSCEQNLNHDAMYWYRQDPGQGLRLIYYSQIVNDFQKGDIAEGYSVSREKKESFPLTVTSAQKNPTAFYLCASSIDPGEYSNQPQHFGDGTRLSIL.

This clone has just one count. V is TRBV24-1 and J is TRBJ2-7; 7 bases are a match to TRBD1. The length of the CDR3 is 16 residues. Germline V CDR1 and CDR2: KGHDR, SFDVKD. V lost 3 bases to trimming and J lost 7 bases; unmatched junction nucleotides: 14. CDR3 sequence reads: CATSDPDVRTGGEQYF. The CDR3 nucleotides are TGTGCCACCAGTGATCCCGACGTACGGACAGGCGGGGAGCAGTACTTC.

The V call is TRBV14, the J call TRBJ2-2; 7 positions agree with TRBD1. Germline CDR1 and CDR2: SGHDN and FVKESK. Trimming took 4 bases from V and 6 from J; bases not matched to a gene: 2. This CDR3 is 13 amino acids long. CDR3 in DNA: TGTGCCAGCAGCCTACAGGGGTCCGGGGAGCTGTTTTTT. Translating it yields CASSLQGSGELFF.

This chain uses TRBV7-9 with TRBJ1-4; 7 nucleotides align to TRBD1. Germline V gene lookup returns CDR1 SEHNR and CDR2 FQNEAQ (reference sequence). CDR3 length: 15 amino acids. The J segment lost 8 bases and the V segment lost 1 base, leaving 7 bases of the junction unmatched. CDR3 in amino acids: CASSLGGQVGEKLFF. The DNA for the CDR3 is TGTGCCAGCAGCTTAGGAGGACAGGTCGGCGAAAAACTGTTTTTT.

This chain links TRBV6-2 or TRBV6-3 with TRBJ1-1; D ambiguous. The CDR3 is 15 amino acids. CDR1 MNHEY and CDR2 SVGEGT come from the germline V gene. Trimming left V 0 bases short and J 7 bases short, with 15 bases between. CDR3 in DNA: TGTGCCAGCAGTTACTCGAACCTTGGAGGTATTGAAGCTTTCTTT. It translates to CASSYSNLGGIEAFF.

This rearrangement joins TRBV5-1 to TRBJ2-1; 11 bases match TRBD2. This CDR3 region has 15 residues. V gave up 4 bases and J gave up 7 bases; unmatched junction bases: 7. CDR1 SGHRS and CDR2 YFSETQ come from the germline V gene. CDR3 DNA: TGCGCCAGCAGCCTAGCGGGAGGAAGCTGGAATGAGCAGTTCTTC. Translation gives CASSLAGGSWNEQFF. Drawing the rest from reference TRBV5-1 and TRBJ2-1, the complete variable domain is KAGVTQTPRYLIKTRGQQVTLSCSPISGHRSVSWYQQTPGQGLQFLFEYFSETQRNKGNFPGRFSGRQFSNSRSEMNVSTLELGDSALYLCASSLAGGSWNEQFFGPGTRLTVL.

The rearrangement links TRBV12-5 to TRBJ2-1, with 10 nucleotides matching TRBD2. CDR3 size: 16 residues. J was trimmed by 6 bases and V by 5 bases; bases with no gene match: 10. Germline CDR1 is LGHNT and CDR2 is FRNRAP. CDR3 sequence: CASGPAGTSEPNEQFF. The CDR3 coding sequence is TGTGCTAGTGGTCCAGCCGGGACTAGCGAACCCAATGAGCAGTTCTTC.

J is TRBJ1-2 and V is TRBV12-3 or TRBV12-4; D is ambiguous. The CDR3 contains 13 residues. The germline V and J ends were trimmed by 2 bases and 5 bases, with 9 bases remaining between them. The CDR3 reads CASSLRGKYGYTF. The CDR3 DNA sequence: TGTGCCAGCAGTTTACGGGGAAAGTATGGCTACACCTTC.

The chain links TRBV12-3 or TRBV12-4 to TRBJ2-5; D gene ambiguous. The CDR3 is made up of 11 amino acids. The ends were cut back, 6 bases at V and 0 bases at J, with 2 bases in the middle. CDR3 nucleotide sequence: TGTGCCAGCAGCAACCAAGAGACCCAGTACTTC. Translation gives CASSNQETQYF.

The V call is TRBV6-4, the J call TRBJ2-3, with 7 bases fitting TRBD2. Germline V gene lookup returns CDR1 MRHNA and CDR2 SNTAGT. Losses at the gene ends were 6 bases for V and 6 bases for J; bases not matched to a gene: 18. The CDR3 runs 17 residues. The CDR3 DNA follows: TGTGCCAGCAGCCCCAATCTAGCGGCAGGTCGAGTGGATACGCAGTATTTT. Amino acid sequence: CASSPNLAAGRVDTQYF.

DNA of the CDR3: TGTGCCAGCAGCAAGACAGGGTGGACTGAAGCTTTCTTT. This encodes CASSKTGWTEAFF. This chain uses TRBV3-1 (or the pseudogene TRBV3-2) with TRBJ1-1; the match to TRBD1 covers 7 bases. J lost 5 bases, V lost 5 bases, and 5 bases had no gene match. Germline-derived CDR1 and CDR2 are LGHDT and YNNKEL (reference sequence). This CDR3 comprises 13 residues.

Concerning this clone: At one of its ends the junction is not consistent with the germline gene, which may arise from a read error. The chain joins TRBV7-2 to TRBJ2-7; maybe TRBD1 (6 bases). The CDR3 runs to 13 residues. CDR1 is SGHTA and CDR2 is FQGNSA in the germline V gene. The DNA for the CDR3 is TGTGCCAGCAGTTTAGGGACAACTGCCGAGCAGTACTTC. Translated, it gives CASSLGTTAEQYF.

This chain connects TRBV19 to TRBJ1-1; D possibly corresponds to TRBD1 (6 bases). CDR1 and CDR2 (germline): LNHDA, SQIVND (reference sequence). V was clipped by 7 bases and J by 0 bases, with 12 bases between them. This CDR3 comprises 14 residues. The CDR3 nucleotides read TGTGCCAGTATACTGGGGGCGGTGAACACTGAAGCTTTCTTT. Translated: CASILGAVNTEAFF.

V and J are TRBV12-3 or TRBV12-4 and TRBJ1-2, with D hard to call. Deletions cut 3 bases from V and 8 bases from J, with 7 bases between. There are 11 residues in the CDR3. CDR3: CASSLSGGYTF. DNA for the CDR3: TGTGCCAGCAGTTTGTCAGGCGGCTACACCTTC.

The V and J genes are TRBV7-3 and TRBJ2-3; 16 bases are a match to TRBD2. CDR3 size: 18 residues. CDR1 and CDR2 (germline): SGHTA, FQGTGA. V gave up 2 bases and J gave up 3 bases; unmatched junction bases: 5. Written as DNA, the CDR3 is TGTGCCAGCAGCTTATCCGGGACTAGCGGGAGGGGGACAGATACGCAGTATTTT. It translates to CASSLSGTSGRGTDTQYF.

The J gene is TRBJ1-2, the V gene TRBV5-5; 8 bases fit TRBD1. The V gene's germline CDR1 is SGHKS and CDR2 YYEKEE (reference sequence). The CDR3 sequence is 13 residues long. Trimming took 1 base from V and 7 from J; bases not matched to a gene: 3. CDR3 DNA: TGTGCCAGCAGCTTGTTACAGGGGGGTGGCTACACCTTC. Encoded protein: CASSLLQGGGYTF.

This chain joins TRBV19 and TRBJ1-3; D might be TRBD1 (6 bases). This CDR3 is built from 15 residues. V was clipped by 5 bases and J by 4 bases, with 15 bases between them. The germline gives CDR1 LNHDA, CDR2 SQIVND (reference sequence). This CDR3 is CASSPQGAFGNTIYF. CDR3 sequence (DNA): TGTGCCAGTAGTCCACAGGGTGCTTTCGGAAACACCATATATTTT. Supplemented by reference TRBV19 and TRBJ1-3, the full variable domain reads DGGITQSPKYLFRKEGQNVTLSCEQNLNHDAMYWYRQDPGQGLRLIYYSQIVNDFQKGDIAEGYSVSREKKESFPLTVTSAQKNPTAFYLCASSPQGAFGNTIYFGEGSWLTVV.

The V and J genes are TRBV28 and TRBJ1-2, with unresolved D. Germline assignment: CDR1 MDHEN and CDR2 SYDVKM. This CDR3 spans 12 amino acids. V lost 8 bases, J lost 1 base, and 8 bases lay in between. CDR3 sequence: CASPIVNYGYTF. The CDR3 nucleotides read TGTGCCAGCCCCATAGTTAACTATGGCTACACCTTC.